The text below deals with one TCR beta chain. Antigen unknown. The source of the sample is a study of shared clonotypes between healthy human individuals. Points from the study as a whole: Non-shared clonotypes showed lower generation probabilities than clonotypes common to all four donors.

Measured with immunoSEQ multiplex PCR; TCRdb has only the in-frame clones, and not every one. The sample carries a few million clones, approximately 90% recorded once. This CDR3 region has 18 residues. The donors, healthy adults who were HIV-negative, had experienced no recent acute infections or vaccinations. The chain joins TRBV21-1 to TRBJ2-2; the table's D call, TRBD2, has no DNA check behind it. TRBV21-1 is designated a pseudogene. The sample was naive CD4+ T cells from PBMCs. The subset: CD45RA+ positively selected. The source of this sequence is a man aged 18 to 30 in good health. Some clones in this sample may be carry-over from other donors' samples. The CDR3 protein is CASSKGENGGSNTGELFF. CDR3 DNA sequence: TGTGCCAGCAGCAAAGGAGAAAACGGCGGTTCGAACACCGGGGAGCTGTTTTTT.